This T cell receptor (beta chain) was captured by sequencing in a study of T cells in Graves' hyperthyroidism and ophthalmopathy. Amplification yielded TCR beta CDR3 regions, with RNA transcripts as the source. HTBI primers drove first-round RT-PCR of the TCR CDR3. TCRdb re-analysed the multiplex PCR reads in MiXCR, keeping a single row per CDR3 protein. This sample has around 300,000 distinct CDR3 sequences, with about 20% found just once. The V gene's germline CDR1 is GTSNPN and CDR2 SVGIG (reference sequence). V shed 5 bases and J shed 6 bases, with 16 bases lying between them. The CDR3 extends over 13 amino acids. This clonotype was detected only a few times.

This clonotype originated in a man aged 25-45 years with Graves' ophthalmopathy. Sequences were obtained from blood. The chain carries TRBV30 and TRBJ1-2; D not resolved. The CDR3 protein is CAWSYGGGDGYTF. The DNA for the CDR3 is TGTGCCTGGTCTTATGGAGGTGGTGATGGCTACACCTTC.